This TCR beta chain was captured in a study of blood T cell repertoires in COVID-19. Looking at the study overall: Researchers got acute and convalescent COVID-19 samples from the United States, Italy and Spain. PBMCs, B-cell-depleted T cells, or T cells provided the cDNA or gDNA that made up the material.

This clone appeared a single time. Recovered participants had two consecutive negative NP/OP PCR tests, healthcare professional clearance, or symptom resolution. The V end lost 6 bases, the J end lost 5 bases, and 17 bases lay between the germline ends. CDR1 is MNHEY, CDR2 SMNVEV, per germline (reference sequence). The CDR3 covers 14 residues. Per the original data handling: Amplification of reference gene primers was used by the study to estimate nucleated cell counts. Some clones are missing from TCRdb's copy, which holds only in-frame ones; the method was immunoSEQ multiplex PCR. The V and J calls and clone size are taken from that table; D and trimming were inferred from the DNA. The profile shows nearly 350,000 clones, roughly nine tenths of them singletons.

The sequence derives from a woman younger than 45 who had recovered from COVID-19. The chain couples TRBV27 to TRBJ2-7; weak D call: TRBD1 (6 bases). The sequencing sample was made of PBMCs or T cells enriched from blood (not recorded which). The CDR3 region is CASSPLSRGHEQYF. The CDR3 DNA is TGTGCCAGCAGCCCACTTTCCAGGGGTCACGAGCAGTACTTC.